Given below is one T cell receptor beta chain in context. No antigen is known for it. This specimen belongs to a study of T-cell reconstitution after alpha-beta-depleted transplantation in children. Study findings and constraints: Elevated TCRbeta diversity at day 60 was traced, in some patients, to surviving recipient T cells and thymic progenitors. T-cell numbers and diversity one year post-transplant derived largely from freshly generated T cells. Reports say that about two months after transplant, the alpha-beta T cells came out of several hundred graft clones that had expanded.

Unique molecular identifiers were used in preparing the TCRbeta library. TCRdb recomputed calls from the PCR reads with MiXCR, one row per CDR3 protein. The repertoire holds 600,000 or so distinct CDR3 sequences, more than 20% seen once, with 12% to 15% in the top ten. With 5 bases clipped from V and 0 bases from J, the junction kept 4 bases outside the gene matches. Germline V gene lookup returns CDR1 SGHTA and CDR2 FQGNSA. There are 15 residues in the CDR3. This sequence joins TRBV7-2 and TRBJ2-1, with TRBD2 matching over 7 bases. The TCR comes from a boy under two years old who had a stem cell transplant for acute myeloid leukemia, so the T cells may come from the graft donor. The sample in question was PBMCs, mostly from graft donor cells, obtained 360 days after TCRalphabeta/CD19-depleted stem cell transplant. Here the CDR3 reads CASSRSGPSYNEQFF. CDR3 in DNA: TGTGCCAGCAGCCGTAGCGGGCCCTCCTACAATGAGCAGTTCTTC.